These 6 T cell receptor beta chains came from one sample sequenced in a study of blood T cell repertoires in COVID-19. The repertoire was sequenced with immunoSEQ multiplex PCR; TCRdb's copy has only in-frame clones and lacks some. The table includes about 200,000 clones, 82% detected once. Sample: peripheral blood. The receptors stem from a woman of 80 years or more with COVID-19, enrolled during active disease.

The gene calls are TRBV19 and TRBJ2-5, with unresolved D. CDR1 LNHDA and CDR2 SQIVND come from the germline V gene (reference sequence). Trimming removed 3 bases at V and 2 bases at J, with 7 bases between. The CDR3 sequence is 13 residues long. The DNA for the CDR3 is TGTGCCAGTAGTATCTCTAGACAAGAGACCCAGTACTTC. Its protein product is CASSISRQETQYF.

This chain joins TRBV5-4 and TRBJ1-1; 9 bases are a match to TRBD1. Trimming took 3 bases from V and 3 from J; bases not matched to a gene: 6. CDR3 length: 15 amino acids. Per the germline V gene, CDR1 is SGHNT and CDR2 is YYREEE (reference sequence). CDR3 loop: CASSYNRGQYTEAFF. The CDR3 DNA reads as TGTGCCAGCAGCTATAACAGGGGGCAGTACACTGAAGCTTTCTTT.

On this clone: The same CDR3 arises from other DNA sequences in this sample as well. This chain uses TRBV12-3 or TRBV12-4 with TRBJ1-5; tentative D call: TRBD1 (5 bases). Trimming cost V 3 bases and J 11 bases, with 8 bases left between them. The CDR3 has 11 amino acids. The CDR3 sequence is CASSLGGAQHF. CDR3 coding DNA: TGTGCCAGCAGTTTGGGGGGGGCCCAGCATTTT.

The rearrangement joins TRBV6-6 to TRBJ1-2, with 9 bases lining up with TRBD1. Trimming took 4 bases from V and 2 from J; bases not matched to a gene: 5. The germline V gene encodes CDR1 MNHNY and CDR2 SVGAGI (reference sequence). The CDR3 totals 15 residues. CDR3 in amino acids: CASSSGQGMNYGYTF. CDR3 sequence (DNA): TGTGCCAGCAGTTCCGGACAGGGGATGAACTATGGCTACACCTTC.

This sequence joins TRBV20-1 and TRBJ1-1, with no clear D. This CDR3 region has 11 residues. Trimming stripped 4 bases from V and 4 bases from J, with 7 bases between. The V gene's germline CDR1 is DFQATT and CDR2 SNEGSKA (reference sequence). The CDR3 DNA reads TGCAGTGCTATTGCTAGCACTGAAGCTTTCTTT. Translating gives CSAIASTEAFF.

The CDR3 sequence is CATSRIAGPGEQYF. In DNA, the CDR3 is TGTGCCACCAGCAGAATAGCGGGACCGGGGGAGCAGTACTTC. The V and J genes are TRBV15 and TRBJ2-7; TRBD2 matches 8 bases. Germline-derived CDR1 and CDR2 are LNHNV and YYDKDF (reference sequence). Trimming removed 2 bases from V and 7 bases from J; junction bases left unmatched: 7. The CDR3 has 14 amino acids.